This is a list of T cell receptor beta chains from one sample in a study of blood T cell repertoires in COVID-19. Some clones are missing from TCRdb's copy, which holds only in-frame ones; the method was immunoSEQ multiplex PCR. This table holds approximately 220,000 clones, just under 90% found once. Specimen: PBMCs or T cells enriched from blood (not recorded which). These TCRs come from a woman younger than 45 with acute COVID-19. The CDR3 runs from the conserved cysteine through the conserved F or W. D genes are given only for firm matches. Expanded clones get a size class; other rows say once, few or many, or leave the size out.

clone size	V gene	J gene	D gene	CDR3 DNA	CDR3 protein
-	TRBV10-3	TRBJ1-3	-	TGTGCCATCAGACGGTCCAGGGGCGGTGGAAACACCATATATTTT	CAIRRSRGGGNTIYF
once	TRBV5-1	TRBJ1-6	TRBD1	TGCGCCAGCAGAACGGGACAGGGGGACGATTCACCCCTCCACTTT	CASRTGQGDDSPLHF
-	TRBV5-1	TRBJ2-6	TRBD1	TGCGCCAGCAGCGCCGGGACAGGGATCACTGGGGCCAACGTCCTGACTTTC	CASSAGTGITGANVLTF
-	TRBV29-1	TRBJ2-1	TRBD2	TGCAGCGGAAAGCGGGGGGGCAATAACAATGAGCAGTTCTTC	CSGKRGGNNNEQFF
-	TRBV7-9	TRBJ1-1	-	TGTGCCAGCAGCTTAAGAGACTTGAACACTGAAGCTTTCTTT	CASSLRDLNTEAFF
few	TRBV5-4	TRBJ2-1	-	TGTGCCAGCAGCGATGAGGCTGTCCAGCAGTTCTTC	CASSDEAVQQFF
-	TRBV5-6	TRBJ2-3	-	TGTGCCAGCAGCTTGGTTGGCCTTTCTGGCACAGATACGCAGTATTTT	CASSLVGLSGTDTQYF
once	TRBV6-2/TRBV6-3	TRBJ2-1	TRBD1	TGTGCCAGCAGTTACTGGCCGGGCTCGGGCAGGGGGAGTGATGAGCAGTTCTTC	CASSYWPGSGRGSDEQFF
few	TRBV2	TRBJ1-1	TRBD1	TGTGCCAGCAGTGAATCTCGGACAGGGGCCTCTGAAGCTTTCTTT	CASSESRTGASEAFF
-	TRBV5-4	TRBJ2-7	TRBD1	TGTGCCAGCAGCTCCGGGACAGGGGGCCACGAGCAGTACTTC	CASSSGTGGHEQYF
-	TRBV9	TRBJ1-3	-	TGTGCCAGTCAAAGGGGGAGAGGAAACACCATATATTTT	CASQRGRGNTIYF
-	TRBV3-1/TRBV3-2	TRBJ1-6	-	TGTGCCAGCAGCTTGACAACTGGTGTCGGTTATAATTCACCCCTCCACTTT	CASSLTTGVGYNSPLHF
-	TRBV11-2	TRBJ2-3	TRBD2	TGTGCCAGCAGCTTAGATCACAGCGGGGGGTCTAGCACAGATACGCAGTATTTT	CASSLDHSGGSSTDTQYF
-	TRBV3-1/TRBV3-2	TRBJ2-5	TRBD1	TGTGCCAGCACGCTGGCGGGGACAGGGGGAGGTTTGGTAGAGACCCAGTACTTC	CASTLAGTGGGLVETQYF
-	TRBV7-2	TRBJ2-7	TRBD1	TGTGCCAGCAGCTTAGAAGGGCGGTACAGGGGGCGCGTTTACGAGCAGTACTTC	CASSLEGRYRGRVYEQYF
-	TRBV6-5	TRBJ1-3	-	TGTGCCAGCAGTTATACAGGGACTGGAAACACCATATATTTT	CASSYTGTGNTIYF
few	TRBV12-5	TRBJ2-5	-	TGTGCTAGTGGTTTGGTACCGTCAGGCGGGGTGGAAGGTTGGACCCAGTACTTC	CASGLVPSGGVEGWTQYF
-	TRBV6-5	TRBJ1-2	TRBD1	TGTGCCAGCACCCAACTAGAGGGGGCGCATGGCTACACCTTC	CASTQLEGAHGYTF
-	TRBV7-6	TRBJ2-3	-	TGTGCCAGCAGCTTATTATTTAGCGGCAGCACAGATACGCAGTATTTT	CASSLLFSGSTDTQYF
once	TRBV27	TRBJ2-1	-	TGTGCCAGCAAAGGAAACTACCCAAACTACAATGAGCAGTTCTTC	CASKGNYPNYNEQFF
-	TRBV9	TRBJ2-5	TRBD2	TGTGCCAGCAGCGTTACCGGGACTAGCGGTCGAGAGACCCAGTACTTC	CASSVTGTSGRETQYF
-	TRBV7-8	TRBJ2-7	-	TGTGCCAGCAGCTTTCTACTCCCGGGACTGGGGACCAACGAGCAGTACTTC	CASSFLLPGLGTNEQYF
-	TRBV11-2	TRBJ2-3	-	TGTGCCAGCAGCTTTTTGGGGCGTGGGGATACGCAGTATTTT	CASSFLGRGDTQYF
-	TRBV4-1	TRBJ2-7	-	TGCGCCAGCAGCCAACGAGGGGGCTACGAGCAGTACTTC	CASSQRGGYEQYF
-	TRBV27	TRBJ1-1	-	TGTGCCAGCAGTTTATTGTGGAGGACTGAAGCTTTCTTT	CASSLLWRTEAFF
-	TRBV5-5	TRBJ1-1	-	TGTGCCAGCAGCTTGGCGAGGGTGGACACTGAAGCTTTCTTT	CASSLARVDTEAFF
-	TRBV7-2	TRBJ2-2	-	TGTGCCAGCAGCCTTTTCGGAGGGAACACCGGGGAGCTGTTTTTT	CASSLFGGNTGELFF
few	TRBV4-3	TRBJ1-5	-	TGCGCCAGCAGCCAAGACCATTCCGAACTTCAGCCCCAGCATTTT	CASSQDHSELQPQHF
-	TRBV5-6	TRBJ1-2	-	TGTGCCAGCAGCCTGGGATTCGGCCAGGGCTATGGCTACACCTTC	CASSLGFGQGYGYTF
-	TRBV15	TRBJ1-3	TRBD1	TGTGCCACCAGCATAGACAGGGCCCGCTCTGGAAACACCATATATTTT	CATSIDRARSGNTIYF
-	TRBV7-3	TRBJ2-7	-	TGTGCCAGCAGCTTAGGCGGCACGTCCTACGAGCAGTACTTC	CASSLGGTSYEQYF
-	TRBV19	TRBJ2-7	-	TGTGCCAGTAGTAGGGGCAGGGACTACGAGCAGTACTTC	CASSRGRDYEQYF
-	TRBV7-9	TRBJ2-7	-	TGTGCCAGCAGCTCCCATCCTACGAGCGAGCAGTACTTC	CASSSHPTSEQYF
-	TRBV30	TRBJ2-3	-	TGTGCCTGGAGTGTTGCAGGGGTAATCTCAGATACGCAGTATTTT	CAWSVAGVISDTQYF
-	TRBV9	TRBJ1-4	-	TGTGCCAGCGCCAACGGGGGAGAGGGAACTAATGAAAAACTGTTTTTT	CASANGGEGTNEKLFF
-	TRBV4-1	TRBJ2-2	-	TGCGCCAGCAGCCAAGTGTCGGGGGGCCAGGCTGGGGAGCTGTTTTTT	CASSQVSGGQAGELFF
-	TRBV5-6	TRBJ1-2	-	TGTGCCAGCAGCTTGGCAGTTGGCTACACCTTC	CASSLAVGYTF
-	TRBV9	TRBJ2-3	-	TGTGCCAGCAGCGTAGATTCCCGGGGGGATACGCAGTATTTT	CASSVDSRGDTQYF
-	TRBV4-1	TRBJ1-1	-	TGCGCCAGCAGCCAAGTTGGGGCCCAACTTGAAGCTTTCTTT	CASSQVGAQLEAFF
few	TRBV5-1	TRBJ1-4	-	TGCGCCAGCAGCACTGGCGGGGAAAAACTGTTTTTT	CASSTGGEKLFF
-	TRBV4-1	TRBJ1-1	-	TGCGCCAGCAGCCAAGATACTTACAGGGAGGCTTTCTTT	CASSQDTYREAFF
-	TRBV14	TRBJ2-6	TRBD2	TGTGCCAGCAGCCAGAGGCTAGCGGGGCTCTCTGGGGCCAACGTCCTGACTTTC	CASSQRLAGLSGANVLTF
-	TRBV5-1	TRBJ1-2	-	TGCGCCAGCAGCGCCCCCCCCGACAGGTCCCAAGTCCTCGATGGCTACACCTTC	CASSAPPDRSQVLDGYTF
-	TRBV5-1	TRBJ2-7	-	TGCGCCAGCAGCTGGACGGACAGATCCGAGCAGTACTTC	CASSWTDRSEQYF
few	TRBV6-5	TRBJ1-2	TRBD1	TGTGCCAGCCGCACAGGGGGAGGTGGCTACACCTTC	CASRTGGGGYTF
-	TRBV6-4	TRBJ2-1	TRBD2	TGTGCCAGCAGGCCCGGGACTAGCTCCAATGAGCAGTTCTTC	CASRPGTSSNEQFF
-	TRBV21-1	TRBJ2-3	-	TGTGCCAGCACCAATGGGACTAGCGGGGATTCCACAGATACGCAGTATTTT	CASTNGTSGDSTDTQYF
-	TRBV6-4	TRBJ2-3	-	TGTGCCAGCAGTACTAGTAATACAGATACGCAGTATTTT	CASSTSNTDTQYF
-	TRBV18	TRBJ1-1	-	TGTGCCAGCTCATCGACAGGGAACACTGAAGCTTTCTTT	CASSSTGNTEAFF